This T cell receptor beta chain was recorded in a study of blood T cell repertoires in COVID-19. For the study at large: Samples of COVID-19 (acute and convalescent) were obtained from the United States, Italy and Spain.

In the authors' methods: Amplification with reference gene primers provided the estimates of nucleated cell counts. TCRdb's table, derived via immunoSEQ multiplex PCR, lists solely in-frame clones and lacks some. V and J calls and clone size are those listed in that table; D and trimming were worked out from the DNA. The table has 180,000 or so clones, 65% to 90% seen once; the top ten hold nearly 8.5%. The receptor comes from a man between 60 and 75 years old with acute or convalescent COVID-19. Sequencing input: peripheral blood.

The chain's CDR3 is CASSQNRGTEAFF. The DNA for the CDR3 is TGTGCCAGCAGCCAAAACAGGGGTACTGAAGCTTTCTTT. The J gene is TRBJ1-1, the V gene TRBV14; 7 positions match TRBD1. Germline trimming cut 2 bases from V and 5 bases from J; bases unmatched to any gene: 2. Germline V gives CDR1 SGHDN, CDR2 FVKESK. The CDR3 totals 13 residues.